The 2 T cell receptor beta chains listed next were all sequenced from one sample in a study of OX40 agonist ivuxolimab in advanced cancers. This table comes from immunoSEQ multiplex PCR, and its TCRdb copy is limited to in-frame clones, with some not included. The sample holds roughly 100,000 clones; around 90% are singletons and the top ten take 0.15% to 0.2%. Sequenced material: CD4+ or CD8+ T cells sorted from blood, taken in a trial of the OX40 agonist ivuxolimab. Receptor source: an adult with an advanced solid tumor such as melanoma, head and neck, liver or kidney cancer.

The J gene is TRBJ1-1, the V gene TRBV6-1; D possibly corresponds to TRBD1 (5 bases). V dropped 4 bases and J dropped 4 bases, with 10 bases sitting between them. This CDR3 region has 13 residues. Germline V lookup: CDR1 MNHNS, CDR2 SASEGT. In DNA form, the CDR3 reads TGTGCCAGCAGTGTGCAGGGTGCCACTGAAGCTTTCTTT. Translation: CASSVQGATEAFF.

The genes are TRBV27 and TRBJ2-5; D is unresolved. The V and J ends lost 7 bases and 6 bases respectively, with 21 bases between them. This CDR3 region has 15 residues. Germline values: CDR1 MNHEY, CDR2 SMNVEV (reference sequence). In DNA, the CDR3 is TGTGCCAGCACCTCACGGATAGGGCCCCCCAAGACCCAGTACTTC. It encodes CASTSRIGPPKTQYF.